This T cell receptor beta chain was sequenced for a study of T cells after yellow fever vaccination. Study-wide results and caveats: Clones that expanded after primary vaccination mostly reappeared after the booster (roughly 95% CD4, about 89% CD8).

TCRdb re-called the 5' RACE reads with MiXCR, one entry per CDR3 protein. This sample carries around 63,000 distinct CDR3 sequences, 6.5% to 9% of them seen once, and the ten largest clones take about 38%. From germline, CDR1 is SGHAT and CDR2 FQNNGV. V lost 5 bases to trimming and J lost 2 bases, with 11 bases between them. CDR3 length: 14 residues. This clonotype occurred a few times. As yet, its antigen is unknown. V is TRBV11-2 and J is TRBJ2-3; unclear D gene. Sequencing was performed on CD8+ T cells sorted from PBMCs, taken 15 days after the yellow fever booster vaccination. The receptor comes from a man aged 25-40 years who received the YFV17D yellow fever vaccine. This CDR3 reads CASSTYSHTDTQYF. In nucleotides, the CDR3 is TGTGCCAGCAGCACCTACTCCCACACAGATACGCAGTATTTT. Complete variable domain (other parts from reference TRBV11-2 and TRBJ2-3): EAGVAQSPRYKIIEKRQSVAFWCNPISGHATLYWYQQILGQGPKLLIQFQNNGVVDDSQLPKDRFSAERLKGVDSTLKIQPAKLEDSAVYLCASSTYSHTDTQYFGPGTRLTVL.